Each of the 23 T cell receptor beta chains below was sequenced from the same sample in a study of human T cells and chemical hapten exposure. Stated time point: patch test 1, 2 weeks after DPC sensitization. Treatment reported: therapeutic diphenylcyclopropenone sensitization with weekly scalp DPC. TCRdb analysed the RACE reads with MiXCR anew, one entry per CDR3 protein. The sample holds 180,000 or so distinct CDR3 sequences, about 14% seen once. The starting material was whole blood, obtained in connection with sensitization to the hapten diphenylcyclopropenone (DPC). The receptors were sampled from a woman in her twenties or thirties with alopecia areata. Some clones in this sample may be carry-over from other donors' samples.

CDR3 nucleotide sequence: TGTGCCACCAGCGGGAACAGAGCAATGAACACTGAAGCTTTCTTT. Translation gives CATSGNRAMNTEAFF. The chain recombines TRBV15 with TRBJ1-1; D call uncertain. V lost 5 bases and J 0 bases, leaving 13 bases between the germline ends. Germline loops: CDR1 LNHNV, CDR2 YYDKDF (reference sequence). The CDR3 has 15 amino acids.

This clonotype was seen ten or more times. The chain employs TRBV28 and TRBJ1-6; no reliable D call. The CDR3 sequence is 14 residues long. CDR1 is MDHEN and CDR2 is SYDVKM in the germline V gene. V lost 3 bases to trimming and J lost 7 bases, with 10 bases between them. CDR3 nucleotide sequence: TGTGCCAGCAGTTTGCTAGGGAACAATTCACCCCTCCACTTT. Its translation is CASSLLGNNSPLHF.

The chain joins TRBV29-1 to TRBJ2-1, with TRBD2 matching over 9 bases. J gave up 5 bases and V 7 bases, and 9 bases lay outside the gene matches. Germline CDR1 SQVTM, CDR2 ANQGSEA. The CDR3 is made up of 14 amino acids. The CDR3 region is CSADPLAGNNEQFF. For the CDR3, the DNA is TGCAGCGCGGACCCTCTAGCGGGGAACAATGAGCAGTTCTTC.

This clonotype was seen only a few times. The chain joins TRBV29-1 to TRBJ2-7, with unresolved D. Trimming took off 4 bases at V and 5 bases at J, with 6 bases between the two ends. The CDR3 sequence is 10 residues long. Per the germline V gene, CDR1 is SQVTM and CDR2 is ANQGSEA. The CDR3: CSVARDEQYF. CDR3 in DNA: TGCAGCGTTGCTAGGGACGAGCAGTACTTC.

This clonotype appeared many times. J is TRBJ2-1 and V is TRBV6-5; 8 bases are a match to TRBD2. Germline values: CDR1 MNHEY, CDR2 SVGAGI. The V segment lost 7 bases and the J segment 9 bases; nucleotides outside the gene matches: 11. This CDR3 region has 14 residues. The CDR3 sequence: CASTPGAGAAEQFF. The CDR3, as DNA: TGTGCCAGCACCCCAGGAGCGGGAGCTGCTGAGCAGTTCTTC.

The CDR3 coding sequence is TGTGCCAGCAGCCAGGGAGCGTTGGGACAGAGCAATCAGCCCCAGCATTTT. Translated, it gives CASSQGALGQSNQPQHF. This chain joins TRBV3-1 and TRBJ1-5, with 7 bases lining up with TRBD1. V lost 3 bases to trimming and J lost 1 base; unmatched junction nucleotides: 9. Germline CDR1 reads LGHDT; CDR2 reads YNNKEL (reference sequence). This CDR3 spans 17 amino acids.

The chain is built from TRBV2 and TRBJ2-1; 8 nucleotides match TRBD2. The germline V gene encodes CDR1 SNHLY and CDR2 FYNNEI. V was pared by 2 bases and J by 0 bases, with 9 bases of the junction left unmatched. There are 18 residues in the CDR3. This CDR3 is CASSEYWPSGRSYNEQFF. The CDR3 coding sequence is TGTGCCAGCAGTGAATATTGGCCTAGCGGGCGCTCCTACAATGAGCAGTTCTTC.

The chain uses TRBV6-6 and TRBJ1-2, with 8 bases that match TRBD1. V dropped 6 bases and J dropped 7; count of bases not matched to a gene: 10. The CDR3 is 14 amino acids. Germline V gives CDR1 MNHNY, CDR2 SVGAGI (reference sequence). CDR3 amino acids: CASSRTGSIGGYTF. The DNA of the CDR3 is TGTGCCAGCAGCCGGACAGGGAGTATAGGTGGCTACACCTTC.

The chain combines TRBV18 with TRBJ2-1; 7 nucleotides agree with TRBD1. The germline gives CDR1 KGHSH, CDR2 LQKENI. This CDR3 has 15 residues. V was clipped by 3 bases and J by 7 bases; unmatched bases: 9. The chain's CDR3 is CASSPDRAALNEQFF. The DNA of the CDR3 is TGTGCCAGCTCACCCGACAGGGCGGCCCTAAATGAGCAGTTCTTC.

This clonotype has just a few counts. The chain recombines TRBV29-1 with TRBJ2-5; 8 bases agree with TRBD1. V lost 6 bases and J lost 4; bases outside the gene matches: 4. CDR3 length equals 12 residues. CDR1 and CDR2 (germline): SQVTM, ANQGSEA. The CDR3 loop is CSVVGQGETQYF. In nucleotides, the CDR3 is TGCAGCGTCGTAGGACAGGGAGAGACCCAGTACTTC. Full variable domain (outside the CDR3, taken from reference TRBV29-1 and TRBJ2-5): SAVISQKPSRDICQRGTSLTIQCQVDSQVTMMFWYRQQPGQSLTLIATANQGSEATYESGFVIDKFPISRPNLTFSTLTVSNMSPEDSSIYLCSVVGQGETQYFGPGTRLLVL.

The CDR3 DNA reads TGTGCCAGCAGTCTACTAGCTTCCTACGAGCAGTACTTC. Its protein is CASSLLASYEQYF. V usage is TRBV28 and J usage is TRBJ2-7, with D possibly being TRBD2 (6 bases). Germline CDR1 reads MDHEN; CDR2 reads SYDVKM. V lost 5 bases and J lost 1, with 9 bases in between. CDR3 length: 13 amino acids.

J is TRBJ2-3 and V is TRBV7-2, with 7 bases aligning to TRBD2. Trimming cost V 6 bases and J 6 bases; bases outside gene matches: 6. CDR3 size: 13 residues. In germline, CDR1 is SGHTA, CDR2 FQGNSA. The CDR3 sequence is CASSYTSVDTQYF. In DNA form, the CDR3 reads TGTGCCAGCAGTTATACTAGCGTGGATACGCAGTATTTT.

In its sample, this clonotype was seen a few times. CDR3 in DNA: TGTGCCAGCAGCCAAGACCCCGGGCAGCCCCAGCATTTT. This codes for CASSQDPGQPQHF. The V call is TRBV14, the J call TRBJ1-5; no reliable D call. CDR1 SGHDN and CDR2 FVKESK come from the germline V gene. V lost 0 bases to trimming and J lost 7 bases, with 7 bases between them. This CDR3 has 13 residues.

There are many counts of this clonotype. The V call is TRBV7-9, the J call TRBJ1-1; D gene uncertain. Germline V gene lookup returns CDR1 SEHNR and CDR2 FQNEAQ (reference sequence). The CDR3 runs to 12 residues. Trimming stripped 2 bases from V and 7 bases from J, with 8 bases between. The CDR3 sequence: CASSLKGLEAFF. CDR3 bases: TGTGCCAGCAGCTTAAAGGGTCTTGAAGCTTTCTTT.

CDR3 nucleotide sequence: TGTGCCAGCAGCCAAACCCACCCGGTAGGGATTGGCCCCTACGAGCAGTACTTC. Residues: CASSQTHPVGIGPYEQYF. This rearrangement joins TRBV4-2 to TRBJ2-7, with D hard to call. The CDR3 is made up of 18 amino acids. CDR1 and CDR2 from the germline V gene are LGHNA and YNFKEQ. Trimming removed 2 bases from V and 2 bases from J, with 22 bases in between.

V usage is TRBV20-1 and J usage is TRBJ1-6; TRBD1 agrees at 7 bases. Unmatched junction bases numbered 10, after V lost 0 bases and J lost 8 bases. Per germline, CDR1 DFQATT and CDR2 SNEGSKA (reference sequence). The CDR3 is 16 amino acids. In nucleotides, the CDR3 is TGCAGTGCTAGAGATCCAGGGGGATCGCCCTATTCACCCCTCCACTTT. It yields the protein CSARDPGGSPYSPLHF.

This clonotype was found a few times. CDR3 sequence (DNA): TGTGCCAGCAGTCACAGGGAATCTGGAAACACCATATATTTT. It codes for CASSHRESGNTIYF. The chain joins TRBV12-3 or TRBV12-4 to TRBJ1-3; maybe TRBD1 (6 bases). The V gene lost 5 bases and the J gene lost 1 base, with 9 bases spanning the gap. CDR3 length equals 14 residues.

This clonotype turned up a few times. V gene TRBV7-9 combines with J gene TRBJ2-3; 7 nucleotides match TRBD2. The CDR3 totals 16 residues. Trimming removed 3 bases from V and 0 bases from J; junction bases left unmatched: 6. Germline CDR1 reads SEHNR; CDR2 reads FQNEAQ (reference sequence). CDR3 nucleotide sequence: TGTGCCAGCAGCTTCCGCGGGGGACCAAGCACAGATACGCAGTATTTT. This translates into CASSFRGGPSTDTQYF.

This clonotype turned up a few times. V usage is TRBV30 and J usage is TRBJ1-5; no clear D. Germline loops: CDR1 GTSNPN, CDR2 SVGIG (reference sequence). V was clipped by 0 bases and J by 6 bases, with 12 bases between them. The CDR3 is 14 amino acids. CDR3 nucleotides: TGTGCCTGGAGTGTAGTGAAGGGAGGTCAGCCCCAGCATTTT. Protein: CAWSVVKGGQPQHF.

This clonotype was seen only a few times. The chain's CDR3 is CASSYKSASTGDYEQYF. CDR3 nucleotide sequence: TGTGCCAGCAGTTACAAATCGGCTTCCACAGGGGACTACGAGCAGTACTTC. The V call is TRBV6-5, the J call TRBJ2-7; TRBD1 agrees at 7 bases. This CDR3 region has 17 residues. The germline V gene has CDR1 MNHEY and CDR2 SVGAGI. Trimming at V came to 2 bases and at J to 3 bases, leaving 13 bases not matched to a gene.

This clonotype was counted only a few times. The V call is TRBV7-9, the J call TRBJ1-3; no reliable D call. CDR1 is SEHNR, CDR2 FQNEAQ, per germline (reference sequence). V dropped 1 base and J dropped 9 bases, with 10 bases sitting between them. The CDR3 extends over 13 amino acids. Written as DNA, the CDR3 is TGTGCCAGCAGCTTAGAGCGCGTCGGCACCATATATTTT. It translates to CASSLERVGTIYF.

The chain couples TRBV7-9 to TRBJ1-1; maybe TRBD1 (5 bases). Germline CDR1 is SEHNR and CDR2 is FQNEAQ (reference sequence). This CDR3 is built from 15 residues. Trimming shortened V by 4 bases and J by 0 bases, and 12 bases separated the two germline ends. In DNA form, the CDR3 reads TGTGCCAGCAGCTCTCAGGGAACTATGAACACTGAAGCTTTCTTT. As protein: CASSSQGTMNTEAFF.

The genes are TRBV28 and TRBJ2-1; D possibly corresponds to TRBD2 (6 bases). The CDR3 runs 12 residues. The V end lost 6 bases, the J end lost 7 bases, and 10 bases lay between the germline ends. In germline, CDR1 is MDHEN, CDR2 SYDVKM. The CDR3 coding sequence is TGTGCCAGCAGCGTGACTAGTAATGAGCAGTTCTTC. Translated: CASSVTSNEQFF.